These T cell receptor beta chains were read from a single sample in a study of shared clonotypes between healthy human individuals. Using immunoSEQ multiplex PCR, the repertoire was profiled, and TCRdb retains in-frame clones only, with some absent. The table has about 490,000 clones, 70% to 85% seen once. The sequenced sample consisted of PBMCs. Source of these receptors: a woman aged 40 to 49 in good health. Some clones in this sample may be carry-over from other donors' samples. Both conserved end residues are part of each CDR3. A D gene is named only where the DNA matches it firmly. A row's size may be missing; if present it is once, few, many or a size class.

D: .
size: .
V: TRBV9
J: TRBJ2-7
DNA: TGTGCCAGCAGCGTAGAGGGAGTTTCCTACGAGCAGTACTTC
CDR3: CASSVEGVSYEQYF

D: .
size: .
V: TRBV5-4
J: TRBJ1-1
DNA: TGTGCCAGCAGCCCCGGGACAACGAACACTGAAGCTTTCTTT
CDR3: CASSPGTTNTEAFF

D: TRBD1
size: .
V: TRBV7-9
J: TRBJ1-1
DNA: TGTGCCAGCAGCGTCGGACAGGGAGGGACTGAAGCTTTCTTT
CDR3: CASSVGQGGTEAFF

D: TRBD1
size: .
V: TRBV5-4
J: TRBJ1-2
DNA: TGTGCCAGCAGCTCCTCGGGACAGGGGAACTATGGCTACACCTTC
CDR3: CASSSSGQGNYGYTF

D: TRBD1
size: .
V: TRBV6-6
J: TRBJ2-7
DNA: TGTGCCAGCAGTCTACCGGGACAGGGGGTTTACGAGCAGTACTTC
CDR3: CASSLPGQGVYEQYF

D: TRBD1
size: .
V: TRBV27
J: TRBJ2-7
DNA: TGTGCCAGCAGTCCTAGACCGGGACAGGGGACCGACGAGCAGTACTTC
CDR3: CASSPRPGQGTDEQYF

D: .
size: .
V: TRBV7-9
J: TRBJ1-1
DNA: TGTGCCAGCAGCTTGATAGGCACTGAAGCTTTCTTT
CDR3: CASSLIGTEAFF

D: .
size: few
V: TRBV2
J: TRBJ2-6
DNA: TGTGCCAGCAGTTCCAGGGGAGCTGGGGCCAACGTCCTGACTTTC
CDR3: CASSSRGAGANVLTF

D: TRBD1
size: .
V: TRBV5-5
J: TRBJ2-2
DNA: TGTGCCAGCAGCTTAAGGACAGGAGGAACCGGGGAGCTGTTTTTT
CDR3: CASSLRTGGTGELFF

D: .
size: .
V: TRBV11-2
J: TRBJ2-1
DNA: TGTGCCAGCAGCTTGTCCGGGGTAGCTGGGGAGCAGTTCTTC
CDR3: CASSLSGVAGEQFF

D: TRBD1
size: .
V: TRBV10-2
J: TRBJ2-1
DNA: TGCGCCAGGGTTACAGGGGGCGCAGGAAGGTATGAGCAGTTCTTC
CDR3: CARVTGGAGRYEQFF

D: .
size: once
V: TRBV4-3
J: TRBJ2-5
DNA: TGCGCCAGCAGCCAAGGGGGGGAACTACAAGAGACCCAGTACTTC
CDR3: CASSQGGELQETQYF

D: TRBD2
size: .
V: TRBV18
J: TRBJ2-7
DNA: TGTGCCAGCTCAACGACTAGCGGGAGTTACGAGCAGTACTTC
CDR3: CASSTTSGSYEQYF

D: .
size: .
V: TRBV5-1
J: TRBJ2-7
DNA: TGCGCCAGCAGCCTGGAACGGCAGGGACCACCCGAGCAGTACTTC
CDR3: CASSLERQGPPEQYF

D: .
size: .
V: TRBV10-3
J: TRBJ1-5
DNA: TGTGCCATCAGTGAGGGGCAGGGAATTCAGCCCCAGCATTTT
CDR3: CAISEGQGIQPQHF

D: TRBD2
size: .
V: TRBV6-5
J: TRBJ2-3
DNA: TGTGCCAGCAGTTACGGTAGCGGGACGCAGTATTTT
CDR3: CASSYGSGTQYF

D: TRBD2
size: .
V: TRBV15
J: TRBJ2-3
DNA: TGTGCCACCAGCAGAGATGTAGCGGGAGAAGTTACGCAGTATTTT
CDR3: CATSRDVAGEVTQYF

D: TRBD2
size: many
V: TRBV6-4
J: TRBJ2-2
DNA: TGTGCCAGCAGTCCAGCGGGAGACACCGGGGAGCTGTTTTTT
CDR3: CASSPAGDTGELFF

D: TRBD2
size: .
V: TRBV7-8
J: TRBJ2-3
DNA: TGTGCCAGCAGCGAGCCACTAGCGGGAGGGCCCTTACAAGGGACGCAGTATTTT
CDR3: CASSEPLAGGPLQGTQYF

D: .
size: .
V: TRBV29-1
J: TRBJ1-4
DNA: TGCAGCGTTGTAATCCCCCGCCAGGGAAATGAAAAACTGTTTTTT
CDR3: CSVVIPRQGNEKLFF

D: .
size: .
V: TRBV11-2
J: TRBJ2-3
DNA: TGTGCCAGCAGCTTAGAGGGGCCGGCTCCGACAGATACGCAGTATTTT
CDR3: CASSLEGPAPTDTQYF

D: .
size: .
V: TRBV5-1
J: TRBJ2-1
DNA: TGCGCCAGCAGCTTGGGGGCTAGGGACAATGAGCAGTTCTTC
CDR3: CASSLGARDNEQFF

D: TRBD2
size: few
V: TRBV5-1
J: TRBJ2-1
DNA: TGCGCCAGCAGCTCGGGACTAGCGGCGAATGAGCAGTTCTTC
CDR3: CASSSGLAANEQFF

D: .
size: once
V: TRBV4-2
J: TRBJ2-3
DNA: TGTGCCAGCAGCCAAGAACAACGGACAGATACGCAGTATTTT
CDR3: CASSQEQRTDTQYF

D: .
size: .
V: TRBV30
J: TRBJ1-4
DNA: TGTGCCTGGACCCCGACGGGGAAATGGGGACTGTTTTTT
CDR3: CAWTPTGKWGLFF

D: TRBD1
size: .
V: TRBV7-2
J: TRBJ2-3
DNA: TGTGCCAGCAGCTTAGTGGGACAGGCCCTCATACACGGCACAGATACGCAGTATTTT
CDR3: CASSLVGQALIHGTDTQYF

D: TRBD1
size: .
V: TRBV10-3
J: TRBJ2-7
DNA: TGTGCCATCAGACAGGGGTCCACCTACGAGCAGTACTTC
CDR3: CAIRQGSTYEQYF

D: .
size: once
V: TRBV4-2
J: TRBJ1-1
DNA: TGTGCCAGCAGCCAAGTAGGCTCTGTGGACACTGAAGCTTTCTTT
CDR3: CASSQVGSVDTEAFF

D: TRBD1
size: .
V: TRBV5-4
J: TRBJ2-1
DNA: TGTGCCAGCAGCTTGGACAGGGGCTCCTACAATGAGCAGTTCTTC
CDR3: CASSLDRGSYNEQFF

D: TRBD2
size: once
V: TRBV5-4
J: TRBJ2-1
DNA: TGTGCCAGCAGGACTAGCGGGAGAGATGAGCAGTTCTTC
CDR3: CASRTSGRDEQFF

D: TRBD1
size: .
V: TRBV5-1
J: TRBJ2-5
DNA: TGCGCCAGCACAACTGGACAGGGGATACAAGAGACCCAGTACTTC
CDR3: CASTTGQGIQETQYF

D: .
size: few
V: TRBV28
J: TRBJ1-1
DNA: TGTGCCAGCGGTCAAACCTTGAACACTGAAGCTTTCTTT
CDR3: CASGQTLNTEAFF

D: .
size: .
V: TRBV7-8
J: TRBJ1-1
DNA: TGTGCCAGCAGCTTTTCTCTCGCTGAAGCTTTCTTT
CDR3: CASSFSLAEAFF

D: .
size: .
V: TRBV6-6
J: TRBJ1-5
DNA: TGTGCCAGCAGTAGGACCCGGCTCGTTCAGCCCCAGCATTTT
CDR3: CASSRTRLVQPQHF

D: TRBD1
size: few
V: TRBV7-8
J: TRBJ1-5
DNA: TGTGCCAGCAGCTTAGCAACAGGGGGCAATCAGCCCCAGCATTTT
CDR3: CASSLATGGNQPQHF

D: TRBD2
size: once
V: TRBV4-2
J: TRBJ2-1
DNA: TGTGCCAGCAGCCAGGTTCTAGCGGGAGCCAACAATGAGCAGTTCTTC
CDR3: CASSQVLAGANNEQFF

D: .
size: .
V: TRBV9
J: TRBJ1-5
DNA: TGTGCCAGCAGCAAGGGTTCGGGCCGCAATCAGCCCCAGCATTTT
CDR3: CASSKGSGRNQPQHF